This is a list of T cell receptor beta chains from one sample in a study of T cells in Graves' hyperthyroidism and ophthalmopathy. MiXCR, applied by TCRdb to the multiplex PCR reads, yields one record per CDR3 protein. The sample carries 350,000 or so distinct CDR3 sequences, around a sixth recorded once. The sample taken for sequencing was blood. Every receptor here comes from a woman in her thirties or forties with Graves' ophthalmopathy. CDR3s leave out the opening cysteine and the closing phenylalanine or tryptophan. The order of the fields is V gene, J gene, CDR3 protein.

V gene: TRBV30; J gene: TRBJ2-7; CDR3 protein: AWGGTEDYEQY
V gene: TRBV4-1; J gene: TRBJ2-7; CDR3 protein: ASSQTHTGGREQY
V gene: TRBV20-1; J gene: TRBJ1-5; CDR3 protein: SAREGVYSNQPQH
V gene: TRBV7-9; J gene: TRBJ1-1; CDR3 protein: ASTSPGTPEAF
V gene: TRBV27; J gene: TRBJ2-7; CDR3 protein: ASSPGTGYNEQY
V gene: TRBV28; J gene: TRBJ1-1; CDR3 protein: ASSPGGAGPF
V gene: TRBV6-2/TRBV6-3; J gene: TRBJ1-3; CDR3 protein: ASSFLPTTQAISNTIY
V gene: TRBV27; J gene: TRBJ1-1; CDR3 protein: ASSDPGQKNTEAF
V gene: TRBV6-2/TRBV6-3; J gene: TRBJ1-1; CDR3 protein: ASSYSVREGEAF
V gene: TRBV19; J gene: TRBJ2-2; CDR3 protein: ASRSSGNANTGELF